This T cell receptor beta chain was identified in a study of blood T cell repertoires in COVID-19. On the study more broadly: COVID-19 samples from acute and convalescent phases originated in the United States, Italy and Spain. T cells, B-cell-depleted T cells, or PBMCs supplied cDNA or gDNA.

Original methodology: It was from reference gene primer amplification that nucleated cell counts were estimated. Libraries were prepared by immunoSEQ multiplex PCR; TCRdb keeps only in-frame clonotypes and omits some of them. D and trimming come from the DNA, and the V and J calls and clone size come from that table. Among some 130,000 clones listed, around 81% were seen once. Germline values: CDR1 MDHEN, CDR2 SYDVKM. Trimming at V came to 1 base and at J to 7 bases, leaving 14 bases not matched to a gene. This CDR3 has 17 amino acids. The chain employs TRBV28 and TRBJ2-3; 7 positions match TRBD2. The receptor's source is a woman in her fifties or sixties with active or convalescent COVID-19. The sequenced material came from peripheral blood. The CDR3 nucleotides read TGTGCCAGCAGTTTATTGTCCTGGACTAGAAATTACAATACGCAGTATTTT. It encodes CASSLLSWTRNYNTQYF.